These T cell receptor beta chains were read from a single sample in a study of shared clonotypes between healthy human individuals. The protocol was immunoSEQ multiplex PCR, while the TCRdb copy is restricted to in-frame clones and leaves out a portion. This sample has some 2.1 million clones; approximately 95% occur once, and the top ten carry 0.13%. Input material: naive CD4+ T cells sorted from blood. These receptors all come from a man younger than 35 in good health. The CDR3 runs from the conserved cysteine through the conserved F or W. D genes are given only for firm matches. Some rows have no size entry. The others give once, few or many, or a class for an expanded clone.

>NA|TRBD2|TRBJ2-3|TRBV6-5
TGTGCCAGCAGTTACCTCGGGACTAGCGGCACAGATACGCAGTATTTT
CASSYLGTSGTDTQYF
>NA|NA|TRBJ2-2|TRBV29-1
TGCAGCGTTGAAGAGGGCGTCGCCGGGGAGCTGTTTTTT
CSVEEGVAGELFF
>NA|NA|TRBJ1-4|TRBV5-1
TGCGCCAGCAGCCTCGGGACACTCGCGATGAATGAAAAACTGTTTTTT
CASSLGTLAMNEKLFF
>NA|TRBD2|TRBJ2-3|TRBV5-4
TGTGCCAGCAGCACCATGAGCGGGAGTAAGACAGATACGCAGTATTTT
CASSTMSGSKTDTQYF
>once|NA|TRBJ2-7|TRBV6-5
TGTGCCAGCAGTTACGGGGGAATCTACGAGCAGTACTTC
CASSYGGIYEQYF
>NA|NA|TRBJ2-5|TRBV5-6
TGTGCCAGCAGCGAGGAGGGGGGTCAAGAGACCCAGTACTTC
CASSEEGGQETQYF
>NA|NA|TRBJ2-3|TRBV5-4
TGTGCCAGCAGCTCCTTCTCTAGCACAGATACGCAGTATTTT
CASSSFSSTDTQYF
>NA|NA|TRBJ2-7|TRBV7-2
TGTGCCAGCAGCTGGACTACCCAAAGGGAGCAGTACTTC
CASSWTTQREQYF
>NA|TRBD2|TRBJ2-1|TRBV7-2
TGTGCCAGCAACTCAGGGGGTAGCGGGAGTTATGAGCAGTTCTTC
CASNSGGSGSYEQFF
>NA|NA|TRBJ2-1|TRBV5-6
TGTGCCAGCAGCTTGGGACAGGTAGCCTACAATGAGCAGTTCTTC
CASSLGQVAYNEQFF
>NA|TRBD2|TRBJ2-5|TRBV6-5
TGTGCCACCCGCGGGGGGCAAGAGACCCAGTACTTC
CATRGGQETQYF
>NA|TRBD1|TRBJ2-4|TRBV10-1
TGCGCCAGCCGGGACAGGAGCTTTACCAAAAACATTCAGTACTTC
CASRDRSFTKNIQYF
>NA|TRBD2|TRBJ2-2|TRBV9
TGTGCCAGCAGCGTAGCGGTCGGAGCGGGGCTCAAAAATACCGGGGAGCTGTTTTTT
CASSVAVGAGLKNTGELFF
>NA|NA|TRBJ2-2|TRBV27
TGTGCCAGCAGTTTCTCTAGCAGGGGACCCGGGGAGCTGTTTTTT
CASSFSSRGPGELFF
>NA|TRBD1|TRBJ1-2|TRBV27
TGTGCCAGCAGTACTACGCCGGACAGGGGAAGCTACACCTTC
CASSTTPDRGSYTF
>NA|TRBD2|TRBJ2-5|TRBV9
TGTGCCAGCAGCGTAGCTACGACTAGCGGGCAAGAGACCCAGTACTTC
CASSVATTSGQETQYF
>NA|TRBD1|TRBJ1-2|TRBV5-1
TGCGCCAGCAGCCCCTCACAGGGGGCTGGGGGCTACACCTTC
CASSPSQGAGGYTF
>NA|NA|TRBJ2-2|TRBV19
TGTGCCAGTAGTATCCGGGGTCCCATGAACACCGGGGAGCTGTTTTTT
CASSIRGPMNTGELFF
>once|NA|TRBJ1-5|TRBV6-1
TGTGCCAGCAGTGACCAACCTGCAGGAGCCGTCAAGCAGCCCCAGCATTTT
CASSDQPAGAVKQPQHF
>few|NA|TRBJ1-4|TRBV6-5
TGTGCCAGCAGTTACGGCGGCAGTAATGAAAAACTGTTTTTT
CASSYGGSNEKLFF
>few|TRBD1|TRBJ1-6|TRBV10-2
TGCGCCAGCGGCAGACAGGGCGATTCACCCCTCCACTTT
CASGRQGDSPLHF
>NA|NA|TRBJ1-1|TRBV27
TGTGCCAGCAGTTTAAAGGAGAACACTGAAGCTTTCTTT
CASSLKENTEAFF
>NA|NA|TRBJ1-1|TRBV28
TGTGCCAGCAGTTGGGGCAGGGGCGACGCTGAAGCTTTCTTT
CASSWGRGDAEAFF
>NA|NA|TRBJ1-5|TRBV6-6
TGTGCCAGCAGCTTAGGAGACAATCAGCCCCAGCATTTT
CASSLGDNQPQHF
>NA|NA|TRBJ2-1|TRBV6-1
TGTGCCAGCAGCCTAGGTAGGGACGAGCAGTTCTTC
CASSLGRDEQFF
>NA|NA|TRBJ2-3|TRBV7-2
TGTGCCAGCAGCTTAGACGGGGATACGCAGTATTTT
CASSLDGDTQYF
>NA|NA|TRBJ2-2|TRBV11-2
TGTGCCAGCAGCTTAGTATGGCAGGTTCGGGGCGGCGGGGAGCTGTTTTTT
CASSLVWQVRGGGELFF
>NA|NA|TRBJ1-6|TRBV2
TGTGCCAGCAGTGAAGTCGGGGGCCGTAGTAATTCACCCCTCCACTTT
CASSEVGGRSNSPLHF
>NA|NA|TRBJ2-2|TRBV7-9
TGTGCCAGCAGCGACCGGAACACCGGGGAGCTGTTTTTT
CASSDRNTGELFF
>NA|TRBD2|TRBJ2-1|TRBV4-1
TGCGCCAGCAGCCCTCTTAGCGGGGGGGCCACCCTCTTC
CASSPLSGGATLF
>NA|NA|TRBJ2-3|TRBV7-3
TGTGCCAGCAGCTTACAATGGGGTGGAGATACGCAGTATTTT
CASSLQWGGDTQYF
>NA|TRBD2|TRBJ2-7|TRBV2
TGTGCCAGCAGTGACCTAGGACTAGCGGGGGACAACGAGCAGTACTTC
CASSDLGLAGDNEQYF
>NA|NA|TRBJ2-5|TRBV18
TGTGCCAGCCATGGATCGGCGTCTCAAGGAGAGACCCAGTACTTC
CASHGSASQGETQYF
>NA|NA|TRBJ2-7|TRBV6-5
TGTGCCAGCAGCCAAACCTCACTAGGGAAGCACGAGCAGTACTTC
CASSQTSLGKHEQYF
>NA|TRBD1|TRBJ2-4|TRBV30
TGTGCCTGGAGGGAGGGACAGGGCAACATTCAGTACTTC
CAWREGQGNIQYF
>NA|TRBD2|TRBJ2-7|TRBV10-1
TGCGCCAGCAGTGAGTTTCTCCGGGAGGGAACCTACGAGCAGTACTTC
CASSEFLREGTYEQYF
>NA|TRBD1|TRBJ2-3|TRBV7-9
TGTGCCAGCAGCTTATGGACAGGGGGCACAGATACGCAGTATTTT
CASSLWTGGTDTQYF
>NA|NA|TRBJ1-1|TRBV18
TGTGCCAGCTCACCAAACCAGGGGACGAACACTGAAGCTTTCTTT
CASSPNQGTNTEAFF
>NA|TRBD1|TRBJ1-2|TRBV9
TGTGCCAGCAGCCCGCGACAGGGAGGCAACTATGGCTACACCTTC
CASSPRQGGNYGYTF
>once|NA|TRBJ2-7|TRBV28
TGTGCCAGCAGTTTGACCGGGCCTCGCTGGGAGCAGTACTTC
CASSLTGPRWEQYF
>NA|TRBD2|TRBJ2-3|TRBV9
TGTGCCAGCAGCGTAAGCTCGCGGGTTCCGGGACTAGCGGGAGGTGATACGCAGTATTTT
CASSVSSRVPGLAGGDTQYF
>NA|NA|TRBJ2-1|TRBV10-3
TGTGCCATCAGTGATAGGGTCACCTACAATGAGCAGTTCTTC
CAISDRVTYNEQFF
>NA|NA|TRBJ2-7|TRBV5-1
TGCGCCAGCAGCTTTTTTCCAGCTACGGACGAGCAGTACTTC
CASSFFPATDEQYF
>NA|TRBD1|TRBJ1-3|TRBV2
TGTGCCAGCAGGACAGGGGGCGGTGGAAACACCATATATTTT
CASRTGGGGNTIYF
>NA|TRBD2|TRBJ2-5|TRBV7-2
TGTGCCAGCAGCCCTGGGACTAGCGGTCCAGCCAGGGAGACCCAGTACTTC
CASSPGTSGPARETQYF
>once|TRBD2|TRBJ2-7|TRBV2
TGTGCCATCCGCGATATCTCCGGGACTAGGGACTACGAGCAGTACTTC
CAIRDISGTRDYEQYF
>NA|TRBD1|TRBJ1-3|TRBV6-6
TGTGCCAGCAGGCCGACAGGGGGGAACTCTGGAAACACCATATATTTT
CASRPTGGNSGNTIYF